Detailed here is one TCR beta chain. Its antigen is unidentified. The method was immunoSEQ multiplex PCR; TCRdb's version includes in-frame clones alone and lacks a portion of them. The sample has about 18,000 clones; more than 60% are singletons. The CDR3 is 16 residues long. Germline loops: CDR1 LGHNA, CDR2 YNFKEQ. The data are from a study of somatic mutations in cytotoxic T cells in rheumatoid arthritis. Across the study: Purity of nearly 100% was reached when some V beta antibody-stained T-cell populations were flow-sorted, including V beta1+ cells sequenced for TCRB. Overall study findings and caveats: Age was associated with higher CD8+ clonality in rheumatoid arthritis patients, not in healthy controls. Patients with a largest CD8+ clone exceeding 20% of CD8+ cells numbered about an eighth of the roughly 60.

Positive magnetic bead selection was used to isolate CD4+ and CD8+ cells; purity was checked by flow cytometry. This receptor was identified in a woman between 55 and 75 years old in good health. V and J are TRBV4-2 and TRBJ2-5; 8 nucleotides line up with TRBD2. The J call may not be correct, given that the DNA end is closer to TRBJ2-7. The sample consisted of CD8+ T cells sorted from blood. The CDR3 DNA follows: TGTGCCAGCAGCCAAGAGTCCGGCGCGGGGGGCTACGAGCAGTACTTC. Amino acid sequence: CASSQESGAGGYEQYF.